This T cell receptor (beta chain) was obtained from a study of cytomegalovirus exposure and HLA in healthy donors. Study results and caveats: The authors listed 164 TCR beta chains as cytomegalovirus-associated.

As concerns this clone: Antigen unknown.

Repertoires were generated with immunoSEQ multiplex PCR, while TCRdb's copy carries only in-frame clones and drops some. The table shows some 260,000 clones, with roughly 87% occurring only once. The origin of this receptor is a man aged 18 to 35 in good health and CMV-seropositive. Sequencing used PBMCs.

CDR3 sequence (DNA): TGTGCCTCAAAGGGGACTAGCGCCTACAATGAGCAGTTCTTC. Amino acid sequence: CASKGTSAYNEQFF. The chain couples TRBV10-3 to TRBJ2-1, with 10 bases lining up with TRBD2. The V segment lost 11 bases and the J segment 2 bases; nucleotides outside the gene matches: 6. Germline CDR1 ENHRY, CDR2 SYGVKD. The CDR3 has 14 amino acids.